This T cell receptor (beta chain) is from a study of shared T cell receptors in the human thymus. Trimming removed 8 bases from V and 5 bases from J, with 16 bases in between. Germline values: CDR1 MNHEY, CDR2 SVGAGI. This CDR3 contains 14 residues. Using immunoSEQ multiplex PCR, the repertoire was profiled, and TCRdb retains in-frame clones only, with some absent. The sample holds under 850,000 clones, around 87% seen once. The same specimen was also included in a second study, on human thymus T cells. Per that study: Donors were healthy Finnish infants having corrective surgery for congenital heart defects. Resections that were taken during corrective heart surgery supplied the thymus tissue. Thymic and blood repertoires seemed to favor certain V and J genes. As related research reported, thymic repertoires overlapped highly among unrelated individuals.

This clonotype was obtained from a boy under three years old with a congenital heart defect. This chain connects TRBV6-5 to TRBJ2-1; tentatively, D is TRBD2 (5 bases). Specimen: thymocytes. The CDR3 spells CASGRRVTDNEQFF. CDR3 nucleotides: TGTGCCAGCGGGAGAAGGGTCACCGACAATGAGCAGTTCTTC.